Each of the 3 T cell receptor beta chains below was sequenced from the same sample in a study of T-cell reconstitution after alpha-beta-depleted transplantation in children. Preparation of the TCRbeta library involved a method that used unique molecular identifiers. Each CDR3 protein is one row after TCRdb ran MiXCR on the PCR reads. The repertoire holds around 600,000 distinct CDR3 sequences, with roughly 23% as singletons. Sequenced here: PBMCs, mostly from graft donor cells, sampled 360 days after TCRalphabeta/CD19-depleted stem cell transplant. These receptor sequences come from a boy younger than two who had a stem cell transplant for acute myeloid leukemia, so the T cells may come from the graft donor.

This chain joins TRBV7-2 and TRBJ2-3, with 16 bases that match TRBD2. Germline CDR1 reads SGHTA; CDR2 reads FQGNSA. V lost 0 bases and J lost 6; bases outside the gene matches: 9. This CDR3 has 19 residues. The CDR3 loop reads CASSLAAGLAGGPWDTQYF. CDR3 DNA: TGTGCCAGCAGCTTAGCGGCGGGACTAGCGGGGGGGCCGTGGGATACGCAGTATTTT.

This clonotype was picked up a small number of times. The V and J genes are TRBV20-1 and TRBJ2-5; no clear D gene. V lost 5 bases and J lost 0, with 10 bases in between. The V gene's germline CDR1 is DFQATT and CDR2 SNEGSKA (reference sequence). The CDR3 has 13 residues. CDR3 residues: CSAYGRNQETQYF. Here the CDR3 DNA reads TGCAGTGCTTACGGACGGAACCAAGAGACCCAGTACTTC.

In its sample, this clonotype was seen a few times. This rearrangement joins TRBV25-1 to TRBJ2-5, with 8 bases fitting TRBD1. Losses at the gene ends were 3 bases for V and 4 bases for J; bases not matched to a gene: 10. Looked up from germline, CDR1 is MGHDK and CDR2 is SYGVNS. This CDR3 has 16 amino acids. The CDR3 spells CASSEPQGALGETQYF. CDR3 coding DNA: TGTGCCAGCAGTGAGCCTCAGGGGGCTTTGGGAGAGACCCAGTACTTC.